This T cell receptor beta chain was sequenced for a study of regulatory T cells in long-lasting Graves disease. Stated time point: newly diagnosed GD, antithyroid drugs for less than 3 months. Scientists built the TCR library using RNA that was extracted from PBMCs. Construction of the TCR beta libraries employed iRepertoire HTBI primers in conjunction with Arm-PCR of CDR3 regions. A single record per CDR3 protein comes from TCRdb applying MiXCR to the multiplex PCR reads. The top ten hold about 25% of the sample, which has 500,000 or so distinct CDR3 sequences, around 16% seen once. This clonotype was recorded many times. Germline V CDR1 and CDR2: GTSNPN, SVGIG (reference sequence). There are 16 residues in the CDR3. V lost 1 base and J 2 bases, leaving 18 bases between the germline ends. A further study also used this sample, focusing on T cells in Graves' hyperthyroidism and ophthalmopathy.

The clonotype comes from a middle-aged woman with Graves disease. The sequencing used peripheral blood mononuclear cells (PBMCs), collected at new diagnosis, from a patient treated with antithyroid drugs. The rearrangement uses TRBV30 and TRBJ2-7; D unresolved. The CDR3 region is CAWSGRRATQTYEQYF. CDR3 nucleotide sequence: TGTGCCTGGAGTGGGCGTAGAGCCACCCAAACCTACGAGCAGTACTTC. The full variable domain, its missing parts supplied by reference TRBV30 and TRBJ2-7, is SQTIHQWPATLVQPVGSPLSLECTVEGTSNPNLYWYRQAAGRGLQLLFYSVGIGQISSEVPQNLSASRPQDRQFILSSKKLLLSDSGFYLCAWSGRRATQTYEQYFGPGTRLTVT.